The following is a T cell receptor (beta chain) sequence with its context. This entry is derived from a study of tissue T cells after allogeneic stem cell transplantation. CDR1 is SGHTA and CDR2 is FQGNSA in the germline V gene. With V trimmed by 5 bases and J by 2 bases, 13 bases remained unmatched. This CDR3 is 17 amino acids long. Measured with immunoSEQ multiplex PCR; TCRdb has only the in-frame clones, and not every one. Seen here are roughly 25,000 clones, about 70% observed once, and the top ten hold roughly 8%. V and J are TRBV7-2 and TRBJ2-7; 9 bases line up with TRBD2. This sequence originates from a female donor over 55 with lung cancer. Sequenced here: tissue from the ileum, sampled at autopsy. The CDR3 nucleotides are TGTGCCAGCAGCCCACTTCCGGGACTAGCTTCAACCTACGAGCAGTACTTC. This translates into CASSPLPGLASTYEQYF.